Listed below are T cell receptor beta chains from one sample, sequenced in a study of blood T cell repertoires in COVID-19. Only in-frame clones appear in the TCRdb table, and some are missing; sequencing was by immunoSEQ multiplex PCR. The table records some 240,000 clones, 84% of them present only once. The sample consisted of peripheral blood. Receptors originate from a woman aged 40 to 50 who had recovered from COVID-19. Each CDR3 is given with its conserved first and last residue. D genes are given only for firm matches. For some rows the clone size is stated as once, few or many, or as a class when expanded; others skip it.

V: TRBV28
J: TRBJ1-5
D: TRBD1
size: once
DNA: TGTGCCAGCAGGGTGACAGGGTCCCATCAGCCCCAGCATTTT
CDR3: CASRVTGSHQPQHF

V: TRBV5-1
J: TRBJ2-5
D: .
size: .
DNA: TGCGCCAGCAGCTTGGTCTCTAGCCAAGAGACCCAGTACTTC
CDR3: CASSLVSSQETQYF

V: TRBV6-6
J: TRBJ2-7
D: TRBD1
size: .
DNA: TGTGCCAGCAGACATCACTCCGGGACAGGGATCGGCGAGCAGTACTTC
CDR3: CASRHHSGTGIGEQYF

V: TRBV7-9
J: TRBJ1-2
D: .
size: once
DNA: TGTGCCAGCAGCCAAGGACAAGGGGATGGCTACACCTTC
CDR3: CASSQGQGDGYTF

V: TRBV13
J: TRBJ1-3
D: .
size: .
DNA: TGTGCCAGCAGCCCGGCGGCGAGCTCTGGAAACACCATATATTTT
CDR3: CASSPAASSGNTIYF

V: TRBV19
J: TRBJ1-1
D: .
size: .
DNA: TGTGCCAGTAGTATAGAACAGGATTACACTGAAGCTTTCTTT
CDR3: CASSIEQDYTEAFF

V: TRBV6-5
J: TRBJ2-7
D: TRBD1
size: .
DNA: TGTGCCAGCAGACGAGGGACAGGGGGCTCCTACGAGCAGTACTTC
CDR3: CASRRGTGGSYEQYF

V: TRBV29-1
J: TRBJ2-7
D: TRBD2
size: .
DNA: TGCAGCGTTGCGTGGGGGGGGGTGAACGGCGAGCAGTATTTC
CDR3: CSVAWGGVNGEQYF

V: TRBV10-3
J: TRBJ1-3
D: .
size: .
DNA: TGTGCCATCAGTGATAGCGGCTCTGGAAACACCATATATTTT
CDR3: CAISDSGSGNTIYF

V: TRBV27
J: TRBJ1-1
D: .
size: .
DNA: TGTGCCAGCAGTTTAAGCCGGAACACTGAAGCTTTCTTT
CDR3: CASSLSRNTEAFF

V: TRBV9
J: TRBJ1-6
D: TRBD1
size: .
DNA: TGTGCCAGCAGCGTAGGGACAGGGAATAATTCACCCCTCCACTTT
CDR3: CASSVGTGNNSPLHF

V: TRBV10-2
J: TRBJ2-7
D: TRBD1
size: .
DNA: TGCGCCAGCAACCGGGACAGGGGCTACGAGCAGTACTTC
CDR3: CASNRDRGYEQYF

V: TRBV27
J: TRBJ2-7
D: TRBD2
size: .
DNA: TGTGCCAGCAGTATACGGACTAGCGGGGACTACGAGCAGTACTTC
CDR3: CASSIRTSGDYEQYF

V: TRBV19
J: TRBJ2-1
D: .
size: .
DNA: TGTGCCAGTAGTATTGCCCGAGGGACTTTTTTTTACAATGAGCAGTTCTTC
CDR3: CASSIARGTFFYNEQFF

V: TRBV28
J: TRBJ1-2
D: .
size: .
DNA: TGTGCCAGCAGTTTATCACCCCCGGGCTATGGCTACACCTTC
CDR3: CASSLSPPGYGYTF

V: TRBV14
J: TRBJ1-6
D: TRBD1
size: .
DNA: TGTGCCAGCAGCCAATGGACAGGGGAGGTAAATTCACCCCTCCACTTT
CDR3: CASSQWTGEVNSPLHF

V: TRBV7-2
J: TRBJ2-7
D: .
size: few
DNA: TGTGCGAGCAAACGCGGCCCCCCCGACGAGCAGTACTTC
CDR3: CASKRGPPDEQYF

V: TRBV6-5
J: TRBJ2-1
D: .
size: .
DNA: TGTGCCAGCAGGAGAACAGGGCTTTCCAACAATGAGCAGTTCTTC
CDR3: CASRRTGLSNNEQFF

V: TRBV5-1
J: TRBJ2-7
D: .
size: few
DNA: TGCGCCAGCAGCTTGTCTGTAGCCTACGAGCAGTACTTC
CDR3: CASSLSVAYEQYF

V: TRBV19
J: TRBJ2-7
D: TRBD1
size: .
DNA: TGTGCCAGTGGCCCCGGGACAGTTAACGAGCAGTACTTC
CDR3: CASGPGTVNEQYF